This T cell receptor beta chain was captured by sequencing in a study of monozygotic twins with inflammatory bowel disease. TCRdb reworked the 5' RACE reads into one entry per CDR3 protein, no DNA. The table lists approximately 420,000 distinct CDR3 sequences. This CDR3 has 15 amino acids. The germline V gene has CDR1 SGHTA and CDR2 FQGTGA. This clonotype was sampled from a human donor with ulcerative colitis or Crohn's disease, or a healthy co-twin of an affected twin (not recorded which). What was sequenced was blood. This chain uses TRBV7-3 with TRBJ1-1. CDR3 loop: CASSLSTLMNTEAFF.